These 10 T cell receptor beta chains were all obtained from the same sample, sequenced in a study of T cells in women clearing cervical HPV infection (dated by TCRdb to about 2018). The library was prepared using the immunoSEQ multiplex PCR assay. TCRdb took over this immuneACCESS table, retaining in-frame rearrangements with V and J assigned. Such tables are incomplete; in checked studies, under half of the missing clones stem from an unresolved V gene, and the remainder is unexplained. The table kept for this sample lists 15,000 to 20,000 clones. The ten largest make up about 16% of the sample. Sequencing was performed on blood buffy coat. The receptors stem from a woman aged 18 to 75 with a cervical HPV16 infection that either progressed to CIN3+ or cleared (not recorded which).

A note on this clone: The read falls 3 residues short of the CDR3 end, and the missing part is taken from the germline J gene. This chain connects TRBV19 to TRBJ2-7; TRBD1 matches 8 bases. The CDR3 is 14 residues long. V was pared by 4 bases and J by 3 bases, with 5 bases of the junction left unmatched. The germline V gene has CDR1 LNHDA and CDR2 SQIVND (reference sequence). The CDR3 is CASSTGTGGYEQYF. CDR3 DNA, as far as it was read: TGTGCCAGTAGTACCGGGACAGGTGGCTACGAG.

To note about this clone: The read falls 3 residues short of the CDR3 end, and the missing part is taken from the germline J gene. The chain carries TRBV5-6 and TRBJ2-5; D not certain. Trimming removed 4 bases at V and 5 bases at J, with 15 bases between. This CDR3 is built from 14 residues. Germline V lookup: CDR1 SGHDT, CDR2 YYEEEE. The DNA read from the CDR3 is TGTGCCAGCAGCGACAACAGTTTTTCGGAGACC. As protein: CASSDNSFSET. In full, the CDR3 is CASSDNSFSETQYF.

A remark on this clone: The missing CDR3 end, 3 residues past where the read stops, is filled in from the germline J gene. The gene calls are TRBV7-6 and TRBJ1-1; D might be TRBD1 (6 bases). The CDR3 covers 12 residues. Germline lookup yields CDR1 SGHVS and CDR2 FNYEAQ. Trimming shortened V by 4 bases and J by 4 bases, and 7 bases separated the two germline ends. Incomplete CDR3 DNA: TGTGCCAGCAGCTCAGGGGTCACTGAA. Its protein product is CASSSGVTE. The entire CDR3 sequence reads CASSSGVTEAFF.

CDR3 loop: CASSYQRDTQYF. CDR3 DNA (partial): TGTGCCAGCAGCTATCAAAGGGATACG. The chain carries TRBV7-9 and TRBJ2-3, with D unresolved. The sequence runs out 3 residues before the end of the CDR3; the remainder is reconstructed from the germline J gene. Germline V gives CDR1 SEHNR, CDR2 FQNEAQ (reference sequence). The CDR3 spans 12 residues. The V and J ends lost 4 bases and 6 bases respectively, with 8 bases between them.

Regarding this clone: The CDR3 end lies 3 residues beyond the end of the read and is filled in from the germline J gene. The chain has TRBV7-8 and TRBJ1-1; no clear D gene. The CDR3 sequence is 13 residues long. CDR1 and CDR2 from the germline V gene are SGHVS and FQNEAQ. V dropped 3 bases and J dropped 3 bases, with 8 bases sitting between them. Incomplete CDR3 DNA: TGTGCCAGCAGCTTGCAGGTAGACACTGAA. Its protein is CASSLQVDTE. In full, the CDR3 reads CASSLQVDTEAFF.

Judged by frequency, this clone is medium-sized (0.01 to 0.1%). The sequenced fragment ends 3 residues before the CDR3 boundary, so the rest is inferred from the germline J gene. The rearrangement links TRBV7-6 to TRBJ2-4, with a tentative D call TRBD2 (7 bases). Trimming cost V 1 base and J 4 bases, with 17 bases left between them. CDR3 length: 17 amino acids. The V gene's germline CDR1 is SGHVS and CDR2 FNYEAQ. CDR3 bases read: TGTGCCAGCAGCTTAGGCGCCGGGGGGCCATCTAAAAACATT. This sequence encodes CASSLGAGGPSKNI. The full CDR3 protein reads CASSLGAGGPSKNIQYF.

As for this clone: Read data end 3 residues before the CDR3 end; the end is taken from the germline J gene. The chain joins TRBV7-9 to TRBJ2-2, with TRBD1 matching 9 bases. With V trimmed by 6 bases and J by 5 bases, 7 bases remained unmatched. Germline V gene data show CDR1 as SEHNR and CDR2 as FQNEAQ (reference sequence). The CDR3 runs to 15 residues. This CDR3 reads CASSSTGGRTGELFF. The CDR3 bases that were read are TGTGCCAGCAGTTCAACAGGGGGCCGGACCGGGGAG.

Turning to this clone: With the read ending 3 residues before the CDR3 end, the germline J gene is used to fill in that end. The rearrangement uses TRBV5-6 and TRBJ1-4, with unresolved D. This CDR3 has 14 amino acids. Germline lookup yields CDR1 SGHDT and CDR2 YYEEEE. The CDR3 here is CASSLDRYNSPLFF. CDR3 bases read: TGTGCCAGCAGCTTGGATCGCTATAATTCACCA.

Concerning this clone itself: From the germline J gene comes the end of the CDR3, since the read stops 3 residues before it. The V and J genes are TRBV18 and TRBJ1-2, with 8 positions matching TRBD1. Per germline, CDR1 KGHSH and CDR2 LQKENI. This CDR3 spans 18 amino acids. The DNA read from the CDR3 is TGTGCCAGCTCACCAGTCGGGCAGGGGGCGAGTCGAGCAGATACC. This gives the protein CASSPVGQGASRADT. The whole CDR3 is CASSPVGQGASRADTYTF.

The part of the CDR3 DNA that was read is TGTGCCAGCAGCTTAGAGACAGGCTGGCATGAAAAA. Protein product: CASSLETGWHEK. The whole CDR3 is CASSLETGWHEKLFF. The chain employs TRBV7-9 and TRBJ1-4, with D maybe TRBD1 (6 bases). The read gets to within 3 residues of the CDR3 end, and the germline J gene fills in the rest. This CDR3 region has 15 residues. V lost 1 base to trimming and J lost 6 bases, with 12 bases between them. The germline gives CDR1 SEHNR, CDR2 FQNEAQ (reference sequence).